This is a list of T cell receptor beta chains from one sample in a study of Graves' ophthalmopathy and Graves' hyperthyroidism. Each CDR3 protein gets one entry after TCRdb re-called the multiplex PCR reads with MiXCR. The sample consists of 400,000 to 450,000 distinct CDR3 sequences, around a fifth of them appearing once. Sequencing was done on a sample of peripheral blood. The source is a woman under 30 with stable Graves' hyperthyroidism. The CDR3 runs from the conserved cysteine through the conserved F or W. Fields, in order: clone size, J gene, D gene, V gene, CDR3 protein, CDR3 DNA. A D gene is named only where the DNA matches it firmly. A clone size is listed for some rows: how often the clone was seen (once, few, many), or a class if it is expanded.

>many|TRBJ2-5|TRBD2|TRBV20-1
CSARLAGRAETQYF
TGCAGTGCTAGACTAGCGGGAAGGGCAGAGACCCAGTACTTC
>many|TRBJ1-2|-|TRBV27
CASSLNRAHGYTF
TGTGCCAGCAGTTTAAACAGGGCCCATGGCTACACCTTC
>-|TRBJ1-1|-|TRBV6-1
CASSEQADAEAFF
TGTGCCAGCAGTGAACAGGCAGACGCTGAAGCTTTCTTT
>many|TRBJ1-1|TRBD1|TRBV20-1
CSRDRGPTEAFF
TGCAGTCGTGACAGGGGGCCGACTGAAGCTTTCTTT
>many|TRBJ2-3|TRBD2|TRBV6-2/TRBV6-3
CASSSDGLAGGDTQYF
TGTGCCAGCAGTAGCGACGGTCTAGCGGGAGGTGATACGCAGTATTTT
>many|TRBJ2-2|-|TRBV7-3
CASSPHTDTGELFF
TGTGCCAGCAGCCCCCATACGGACACCGGGGAGCTGTTTTTT
>many|TRBJ1-1|-|TRBV6-1
CASSERPGGPNTEAFF
TGTGCCAGCAGTGAAAGGCCCGGAGGGCCGAACACTGAAGCTTTCTTT
>-|TRBJ2-5|TRBD1|TRBV12-3/TRBV12-4
CASSMDRAQTQYF
TGTGCCAGCAGCATGGACAGGGCACAGACCCAGTACTTC
>many|TRBJ2-7|-|TRBV27
CATSRQSGPYEQYF
TGTGCCACCTCCCGACAGAGCGGGCCCTACGAGCAGTACTTC
>many|TRBJ2-7|-|TRBV19
CASSILVGDVSYEQYF
TGTGCCAGTAGTATTTTGGTGGGGGACGTCTCCTACGAGCAGTACTTC
>many|TRBJ2-5|-|TRBV4-1
CASSQVPGKTQYF
TGCGCCAGCAGCCAAGTGCCCGGGAAGACCCAGTACTTC
>-|TRBJ2-7|TRBD2|TRBV20-1
CSATRGGEPYEQYF
TGCAGTGCTACCCGCGGGGGGGAGCCCTACGAGCAGTACTTC
>few|TRBJ2-5|TRBD1|TRBV18
CASSPRQGREETQYF
TGTGCCAGCTCACCACGACAGGGACGGGAAGAGACCCAGTACTTC